The present TCR beta chain was sequenced within a study of beta chain features in type 1 diabetes. The entirety of the isolated RNA underwent reverse transcription, so expressed TCRB transcripts were sequenced. The table came from immunoSEQ multiplex PCR; TCRdb's copy has only in-frame clones and leaves some out. The table includes hundreds of thousands of clones, around 15% detected once. General study results and limits: Significant though moderate, a shortening of TCRB CDR3s appeared in all four CD4+ subsets of Type 1 diabetes patients. Although PCR might favor shorter templates, it would do so equally in patients and controls. The study found that naive, central memory and Treg TCRB repertoires appeared more similar in patients than in healthy donors. Highly expressing activated T cells could be over-counted with a cDNA template.

V lost 4 bases and J 3 bases, leaving 6 bases between the germline ends. Per germline, CDR1 MRHNA and CDR2 SNTAGT. This CDR3 contains 13 residues. This clone occurred a few times. Its antigen is as yet unknown. A heparinised blood draw that averaged approximately 120 mL was obtained once from each donor. This chain uses TRBV6-4 with TRBJ2-2; the D is unclear. This sequence was found in a man between 18 and 29 years old with type 1 diabetes. Input material: naive CD4+ T cells from blood. The CDR3 DNA reads TGTGCCAGCAGTGTTACTGACACCGGGGAGCTGTTTTTT. As protein: CASSVTDTGELFF.